The present TCR beta chain was sequenced within a study of cytomegalovirus exposure and HLA in healthy donors. Study results and limitations: The TCR clusters that emerged in the first cohort tended, a later analysis found, to co-occur in the approximately 110 validation repertoires. Some public TCRs appeared in many individuals, while most sequences were rare. Cytomegalovirus association was assigned to about 150 TCR beta chains.

This table comes from immunoSEQ multiplex PCR, and its TCRdb copy is limited to in-frame clones, with some not included. The sample yields 150,000 to 200,000 clones, 88% seen once. Points on this clone: Antigen specificity is unknown.

The donors were in the roughly 130-subject validation cohort, distinct from the approximately 730-subject first cohort. Sample: PBMCs. The receptor was derived from a young man in good health and CMV-seronegative.

CDR3 sequence reads: CASSYGSGAFF. CDR3 coding DNA: TGTGCCAGCAGTTACGGGAGTGGGGCTTTCTTT. The rearrangement links TRBV6-6 to TRBJ1-1, with unresolved D. The CDR3 extends over 11 amino acids. Germline values: CDR1 MNHNY, CDR2 SVGAGI (reference sequence). With 2 bases removed from V and 11 bases from J, the gap between germline ends came to 9 bases.